A selection of T cell receptor beta chains follows, all from one sample in a study of technical replicates of blood from several donors. Sequencing used immunoSEQ multiplex PCR; TCRdb keeps in-frame clones, though not all of them. The repertoire holds 60,000 to 85,000 clones, with 90% to 95% as singletons. Sequenced input: T cells isolated from PBMCs. The source of these receptors is a human donor in good health. The CDR3 runs from the conserved cysteine through the conserved F or W. The D gene is left open where the match is weak. Size values are once, few and many counts, or a class for expanded clones, and some rows have none.

>NA|15|TRBV30|once|TRBJ1-3
TGTGCCTGGAGTGTTTTCACATACTCTGGAAACACCATATATTTT
CAWSVFTYSGNTIYF
>NA|16|TRBV10-3|NA|TRBJ1-5
TGTGCCATCAGTGAGTCGACAGGTTGGGATAATCAGCCCCAGCATTTT
CAISESTGWDNQPQHF
>TRBD2|16|TRBV6-5|NA|TRBJ2-1
TGTGCCAGCAGTTACTCGACTAGCGGGAGTAGGAATGAGCAGTTCTTC
CASSYSTSGSRNEQFF
>NA|12|TRBV28|NA|TRBJ2-7
TGTGCCAGCAGTTTCGGGACCTACGAGCAGTACTTC
CASSFGTYEQYF
>NA|14|TRBV11-3|NA|TRBJ2-3
TGTGCCAGCAGCTTGGGGCCGGAAACAGATACGCAGTATTTT
CASSLGPETDTQYF
>NA|13|TRBV29-1|NA|TRBJ2-1
TGCAGCGTTGCGCTTGGAGGGTACAATGAGCAGTTCTTC
CSVALGGYNEQFF
>TRBD1|17|TRBV4-1|NA|TRBJ1-3
TGCGCCAGCAGCCATCTCCCGGACAGGGATAGTGGAAACACCATATATTTT
CASSHLPDRDSGNTIYF
>NA|15|TRBV27|once|TRBJ2-7
TGTGCCAGCAGTTATAACCCCCTGGGGGGAGGCGAGCAGTACTTC
CASSYNPLGGGEQYF
>NA|12|TRBV5-4|NA|TRBJ2-3
TGTGCCAGCAGCGTCGGGAGTGATACGCAGTATTTT
CASSVGSDTQYF
>NA|14|TRBV28|NA|TRBJ2-1
TGTGCCAGCAGTTTTGCAGTCTCCTACAATGAGCAGTTCTTC
CASSFAVSYNEQFF
>NA|14|TRBV14|NA|TRBJ2-2
TGTGCCAGCAGCCAAGAACTGGAGACCGGGGAGCTGTTTTTT
CASSQELETGELFF
>TRBD2|20|TRBV4-1|NA|TRBJ2-3
TGCGCCAGCAGCCATCCCAGGACTAGCGGGAGGCCACATCCCACAGATACGCAGTATTTT
CASSHPRTSGRPHPTDTQYF
>NA|12|TRBV11-3|NA|TRBJ1-3
TGTGCCAGCACCTCTGTGGGAAACACCATATATTTT
CASTSVGNTIYF
>TRBD1|15|TRBV27|NA|TRBJ2-5
TGTGCCAGCAGTTTATCTCCGGGACAGCGGCATGCCCAGTACTTC
CASSLSPGQRHAQYF
>NA|14|TRBV9|NA|TRBJ2-7
TGTGCCAGCAGCGTGGGCCTAACAGGCTACGAGCAGTACTTC
CASSVGLTGYEQYF
>NA|16|TRBV30|NA|TRBJ2-3
TGTGCCTGGAGTGTACCCAGCGAGTATAGCACAGATACGCAGTATTTT
CAWSVPSEYSTDTQYF
>TRBD2|16|TRBV6-6|NA|TRBJ2-1
TGTGCCAGCAGTTACGACGGGACTAGCGGGATCGATGAGCAGTTCTTC
CASSYDGTSGIDEQFF
>TRBD1|15|TRBV9|NA|TRBJ1-5
TGTGCCAGCAGCGGGACAGGGGGCGCCGGTCAGCCCCAGCATTTT
CASSGTGGAGQPQHF
>NA|11|TRBV11-2|NA|TRBJ1-1
TGTGCCAGCAGCTTAGTAACAGAAGCTTTCTTT
CASSLVTEAFF
>TRBD1|16|TRBV28|NA|TRBJ2-7
TGTGCCAGCAGTTTATACGGACAGGGGAAAATACACGAGCAGTACTTC
CASSLYGQGKIHEQYF
>TRBD2|18|TRBV9|NA|TRBJ2-2
TGTGCCAGCAGCGTAGATTGGAGACTAGCGGGAGAACCCGGGGAGCTGTTTTTT
CASSVDWRLAGEPGELFF
>TRBD1|18|TRBV10-3|few|TRBJ1-2
TGTGCCATCAGTGAGTCGGGTCGGGCGGCAGGGGGAAGAGTTGGCTACACCTTC
CAISESGRAAGGRVGYTF
>NA|16|TRBV21-1|NA|TRBJ2-2
TGTGCCAGCAGCAACAGGGCTAGCGGGAGCACCGGGGAGCTGTTTTTT
CASSNRASGSTGELFF
>NA|14|TRBV6-5|NA|TRBJ1-4
TGTGCCAGCAGTTACTCGACTTTAGGAGAAAAACTGTTTTTT
CASSYSTLGEKLFF
>NA|15|TRBV19|NA|TRBJ2-1
TGTGCCAGTAGTACCGACTTAAGCTCCTACAATGAGCAGTTCTTC
CASSTDLSSYNEQFF
>NA|13|TRBV2|NA|TRBJ1-4
TGTGCCAGCAGTGGGACAGCTACTGAAAAACTGTTTTTT
CASSGTATEKLFF
>TRBD1|15|TRBV30|NA|TRBJ2-7
TGTGCCTGGAGTGTAGGGACAGGGCTTATGTACGAGCAGTACTTC
CAWSVGTGLMYEQYF
>NA|15|TRBV30|NA|TRBJ2-7
TGTGCCTGGAGTGCGAAAAACGTAGAGCCCTACGAGCAGTACTTC
CAWSAKNVEPYEQYF
>NA|14|TRBV10-3|NA|TRBJ2-7
TGTGCCATCAGTGTTAGGACAGACTCCTACGAGCAGTACTTC
CAISVRTDSYEQYF
>TRBD2|18|TRBV4-1|NA|TRBJ2-3
TGCGCCAGCAGCCAAGATCCGAGGGCTAGCGGCAGGATAGATACGCAGTATTTT
CASSQDPRASGRIDTQYF
>NA|15|TRBV4-3|NA|TRBJ1-1
TGCGCCAGCAGCCAAGCGGCGACAGAGAACACTGAAGCTTTCTTT
CASSQAATENTEAFF
>TRBD1|17|TRBV2|once|TRBJ2-1
TGTGCCAGCAGTGAATTCAGGGGGCCAAGCTCCTACAATGAGCAGTTCTTC
CASSEFRGPSSYNEQFF